These 30 T cell receptor beta chains came from one sample sequenced in a study of T-cell reconstitution after alpha-beta-depleted transplantation in children. TCRbeta library preparation incorporated unique molecular identifiers. MiXCR was run by TCRdb on the PCR reads, yielding one entry per CDR3 protein. This sample yields about 980,000 distinct CDR3 sequences, of which around 30% are seen a single time; 28% belongs to the top ten. Sequencing was performed on PBMCs, mostly from graft donor cells, taken 360 days after TCRalphabeta/CD19-depleted stem cell transplant. These receptors all stem from a boy younger than two who had a stem cell transplant for SCID, so the T cells may come from the graft donor.

The V gene is TRBV6-5, the J gene TRBJ2-4, with 8 bases aligning to TRBD1. The CDR3 contains 16 residues. From germline, CDR1 is MNHEY and CDR2 SVGAGI. The J segment lost 0 bases and the V segment lost 2 bases, leaving 3 bases of the junction unmatched. The CDR3 loop reads CASSYPGQGAKNIQYF. As DNA, the CDR3 is TGTGCCAGCAGTTACCCTGGACAGGGAGCCAAAAACATTCAGTACTTC.

The rearrangement uses TRBV3-1 and TRBJ2-7; 7 bases match TRBD2. The CDR3 is made up of 16 amino acids. From germline, CDR1 is LGHDT and CDR2 YNNKEL (reference sequence). V was clipped by 3 bases and J by 1 base; unmatched bases: 9. CDR3 residues: CASSQWVGGSSYEQYF. The CDR3 bases are TGTGCCAGCAGCCAGTGGGTCGGGGGGAGTTCCTACGAGCAGTACTTC.

In this sample, this clonotype turned up a few times. The CDR3 loop is CASSASGTESSGANVLTF. CDR3 bases: TGTGCCAGCAGCGCGTCCGGGACGGAAAGCTCTGGGGCCAACGTCCTGACTTTC. The chain is built from TRBV9 and TRBJ2-6, with D perhaps being TRBD1 or TRBD2 (5 bases each). This CDR3 has 18 residues. The V end was cut by 3 bases, the J end by 0 bases, with 16 bases between. Germline CDR1 reads SGDLS; CDR2 reads YYNGEE.

This clonotype was recorded a few times. The gene calls are TRBV12-3 or TRBV12-4 and TRBJ1-1; TRBD1 agrees at 9 bases. The ends lost 6 bases at V and 7 bases at J; junction bases unmatched: 6. The CDR3 is 13 residues long. The CDR3 region has the DNA TGTGCCAGCAGGAAACAGGGGGCTTATGAAGCTTTCTTT. Protein product: CASRKQGAYEAFF.

The chain recombines TRBV18 with TRBJ1-1; D uncertain. There are 14 residues in the CDR3. Trimming took 1 base from V and 1 from J, leaving 7 bases between them. Looked up from germline, CDR1 is KGHSH and CDR2 is LQKENI. The CDR3 reads CASSPQAGNTEAFF. The CDR3 DNA is TGTGCCAGCTCACCACAGGCCGGGAACACTGAAGCTTTCTTT.

This clonotype was observed a handful of times. V gene TRBV7-9 combines with J gene TRBJ2-2; the match to TRBD1 covers 7 bases. V shed 0 bases, J shed 5 bases, and the junction held 9 bases outside the gene matches. The germline CDR1 and CDR2 sequences are SEHNR and FQNEAQ (reference sequence). The CDR3 runs 17 residues. The CDR3 is CASSLARGTVETGELFF. CDR3 coding DNA: TGTGCCAGCAGCTTAGCGCGAGGGACAGTGGAGACCGGGGAGCTGTTTTTT.

This chain connects TRBV27 to TRBJ1-5; a possible D gene is TRBD1 (6 bases). CDR1 and CDR2 (germline): MNHEY, SMNVEV (reference sequence). Trimming stripped 4 bases from V and 0 bases from J, with 10 bases between. The CDR3 has 15 amino acids. CDR3 sequence: CASSSGVGSNQPQHF. DNA for the CDR3: TGTGCCAGCAGTTCAGGGGTCGGTAGCAATCAGCCCCAGCATTTT.

This clonotype has only a few counts. V gene TRBV20-1 combines with J gene TRBJ2-5; TRBD2 matches at 14 bases. Germline lookup yields CDR1 DFQATT and CDR2 SNEGSKA (reference sequence). This CDR3 contains 20 residues. V lost 0 bases to trimming and J lost 0 bases; unmatched junction nucleotides: 12. The CDR3 bases are TGCAGTGCTAGAGAGATTGCCGCGGGGACTAGCGGGGGCCACCAAGAGACCCAGTACTTC. As protein: CSAREIAAGTSGGHQETQYF.

The chain links TRBV6-1 to TRBJ2-3; 7 positions agree with TRBD1. This CDR3 region has 14 residues. CDR1 and CDR2 (germline): MNHNS, SASEGT. V dropped 10 bases and J dropped 3; count of bases not matched to a gene: 10. Written as DNA, the CDR3 is TGTGCCAACGAGAACAGGGGCAGAACAGATACGCAGTATTTT. As protein: CANENRGRTDTQYF.

V is TRBV6-5 and J is TRBJ2-3; D remains unclear. This CDR3 is built from 16 residues. The germline V gene encodes CDR1 MNHEY and CDR2 SVGAGI. Trimming removed 1 base from V and 7 bases from J, with 18 bases in between. Here the CDR3 reads CASSYLAPRLPYTQYF. CDR3 DNA: TGTGCCAGCAGTTACTTGGCCCCGAGGCTTCCATATACGCAGTATTTT.

V is TRBV28 and J is TRBJ1-4; D is undetermined. The CDR3 runs 14 residues. Between the trimmed V and J ends, which lost 7 bases and 4 bases, there was a span of 13 bases. CDR1 and CDR2 (germline): MDHEN, SYDVKM. This chain's CDR3 is CASTSGHRNEKLFF. CDR3 bases: TGTGCCAGCACCTCGGGCCATCGTAATGAAAAACTGTTTTTT.

This clonotype has a handful of counts. The V and J genes are TRBV28 and TRBJ2-1; the D is unclear. V shed 3 bases and J shed 7 bases, with 10 bases lying between them. The CDR3 has 13 amino acids. The germline V gene has CDR1 MDHEN and CDR2 SYDVKM. The CDR3 reads CASSLDRLNEQFF. CDR3 DNA sequence: TGTGCCAGCAGTTTGGATCGGCTGAATGAGCAGTTCTTC.

The chain recombines TRBV6-2 or TRBV6-3 with TRBJ2-3, with 10 positions matching TRBD2. The CDR3 spans 21 residues. The junction had 17 bases not matched to a gene; V was cut back by 2 bases and J by 0 bases. The germline CDR1 and CDR2 sequences are MNHEY and SVGEGT. Written as DNA, the CDR3 is TGTGCCAGCAGTTACCGGAGAGCCAGCGGGGGGGCCCTCTCAAGCACAGATACGCAGTATTTT. Encoded protein: CASSYRRASGGALSSTDTQYF.

The table lists this clonotype with a few counts. The rearrangement links TRBV5-1 to TRBJ2-7; TRBD2 matches at 11 bases. The V gene's germline CDR1 is SGHRS and CDR2 YFSETQ. J lost 4 bases, V lost 4 bases, and 16 bases had no gene match. This CDR3 has 18 amino acids. CDR3 DNA: TGCGCCAGCAGCCCCCGCGAACTAGCGGGGGTGCAAGCGTACGAGCAGTACTTC. It codes for CASSPRELAGVQAYEQYF.

The rearrangement uses TRBV29-1 and TRBJ2-5; 7 bases are shared with TRBD1. V trimming: 5 bases; J trimming: 5 bases; junction bases outside the gene matches: 8. The CDR3 sequence is 13 residues long. CDR1 is SQVTM, CDR2 ANQGSEA, per germline. CDR3 sequence (DNA): TGCAGCGTTCTCCTGAACAGGGGCGAGACCCAGTACTTC. This codes for CSVLLNRGETQYF.

The rearrangement uses TRBV6-1 and TRBJ1-5; tentatively, D is TRBD1 (5 bases). This CDR3 region has 13 residues. The V gene's germline CDR1 is MNHNS and CDR2 SASEGT. V was trimmed by 6 bases and J by 11 bases, leaving 17 bases between them. The CDR3, as DNA: TGTGCCAGCAGCCCGGGACCCCAAAAGGCCCAGCATTTT. Residues: CASSPGPQKAQHF.

V is TRBV2 and J is TRBJ2-4; 7 positions match TRBD1. Germline loops: CDR1 SNHLY, CDR2 FYNNEI. The trim removed 6 bases at V and 3 bases at J, leaving 8 bases unmatched. The CDR3 contains 15 residues. CDR3 sequence reads: CASRGTGAGKNIQYF. The CDR3 bases are TGTGCCAGCAGAGGCACAGGGGCGGGCAAAAACATTCAGTACTTC.

This clonotype came up a few times. V is TRBV7-9 and J is TRBJ1-2, with TRBD1 as a possible D gene (5 bases). V was trimmed by 1 base and J by 8 bases, leaving 14 bases between them. The CDR3 spans 14 residues. Germline values: CDR1 SEHNR, CDR2 FQNEAQ (reference sequence). For the CDR3, the DNA is TGTGCCAGCAGCTTAGGTCCAGGGAATGGCGGCTACACCTTC. Amino acids: CASSLGPGNGGYTF.

This chain uses TRBV4-2 with TRBJ1-1; unclear D gene. Germline V gene sequence: CDR1 LGHNA, CDR2 YNFKEQ. With 2 bases removed from V and 3 bases from J, the gap between germline ends came to 16 bases. The CDR3 length is 16 residues. CDR3 residues: CASSQLSQAWDTEAFF. CDR3 nucleotide sequence: TGTGCCAGCAGCCAACTTAGCCAGGCGTGGGACACTGAAGCTTTCTTT.

The V and J genes are TRBV7-9 and TRBJ1-1; D gene uncertain. The CDR3 has 15 residues. Germline V gene data show CDR1 as SEHNR and CDR2 as FQNEAQ (reference sequence). The V gene lost 1 base and the J gene lost 1 base, with 10 bases spanning the gap. CDR3 loop: CASSLGVGRNTEAFF. DNA of the CDR3: TGTGCCAGCAGCTTAGGGGTGGGCCGGAACACTGAAGCTTTCTTT.

The gene calls are TRBV6-2 or TRBV6-3 and TRBJ2-1; D perhaps matches TRBD2 (6 bases). Germline V gene lookup returns CDR1 MNHEY and CDR2 SVGEGT. V was shortened by 4 bases and J by 7 bases, with 17 bases between the two germline ends. This CDR3 spans 15 amino acids. The CDR3 sequence: CASSFSLSGENEQFF. The CDR3 DNA reads as TGTGCCAGCAGTTTCTCGTTATCGGGAGAGAATGAGCAGTTCTTC.

This clonotype showed up just a few times. CDR3 in amino acids: CSAGAGGGTDTQYF. In DNA, the CDR3 is TGCAGTGCTGGAGCGGGGGGGGGGACAGATACGCAGTATTTT. This sequence joins TRBV20-1 and TRBJ2-3, with 10 bases fitting TRBD2. With V trimmed by 5 bases and J by 3 bases, 5 bases remained unmatched. Germline CDR1 and CDR2: DFQATT and SNEGSKA (reference sequence). The CDR3 sequence is 14 residues long.

The chain couples TRBV4-2 to TRBJ2-7, with 8 bases aligning to TRBD1. The J segment lost 3 bases and the V segment lost 7 bases, leaving 8 bases of the junction unmatched. The CDR3 totals 14 residues. Germline values: CDR1 LGHNA, CDR2 YNFKEQ. In nucleotides, the CDR3 is TGTGCCAGCAACTCGACAGGGGTTGTCTACGAGCAGTACTTC. As protein: CASNSTGVVYEQYF.

This clonotype was detected ten times or more. V and J are TRBV5-1 and TRBJ2-3; 11 nucleotides agree with TRBD1. The germline V gene has CDR1 SGHRS and CDR2 YFSETQ. Trimming at V came to 6 bases and at J to 4 bases, leaving 10 bases not matched to a gene. This CDR3 has 16 amino acids. The CDR3 protein is CASTTFGQGAADTQYF. The CDR3, as DNA: TGCGCCAGCACGACTTTCGGACAGGGGGCTGCAGATACGCAGTATTTT.

V gene TRBV5-1 combines with J gene TRBJ1-2, with D maybe TRBD1 (5 bases). Trimming left V 1 base short and J 4 bases short, with 11 bases between. The germline V gene has CDR1 SGHRS and CDR2 YFSETQ. The CDR3 totals 14 residues. The CDR3 reads CASSLLPGGYGYTF. DNA of the CDR3: TGCGCCAGCAGCTTGCTGCCGGGGGGCTATGGCTACACCTTC.

This clonotype was seen repeatedly, ten times or more. This chain links TRBV20-1 with TRBJ2-1, with TRBD1 matching 7 bases. Germline values: CDR1 DFQATT, CDR2 SNEGSKA (reference sequence). The CDR3 runs 15 residues. The V segment lost 2 bases and the J segment 6 bases; nucleotides outside the gene matches: 10. The CDR3, as DNA: TGCAGTGCTAGACCCAGGACAGGACGTTTCAATGAGCAGTTCTTC. Translating it yields CSARPRTGRFNEQFF.

This rearrangement joins TRBV5-1 to TRBJ1-1; 7 bases align to TRBD1. The V gene end was trimmed by 4 bases and the J gene end by 0 bases; junction bases not matched to a gene: 6. This CDR3 has 15 amino acids. Per germline, CDR1 SGHRS and CDR2 YFSETQ. Written as DNA, the CDR3 is TGCGCCAGCAGCCCGGACAGGCCCATGAACACTGAAGCTTTCTTT. This codes for CASSPDRPMNTEAFF.

The V gene is TRBV12-3 or TRBV12-4, the J gene TRBJ1-5, with 10 nucleotides matching TRBD1. The CDR3 runs to 17 residues. V lost 6 bases and J lost 6; bases outside the gene matches: 14. CDR3 residues: CASSSSWGGQGSQPQHF. The CDR3 bases are TGTGCCAGCAGCAGCTCTTGGGGGGGACAGGGGAGTCAGCCCCAGCATTTT.

CDR3 residues: CASYTHLDLTASPIYGYTF. The CDR3 coding sequence is TGTGCCAGCTATACCCACCTGGACTTGACAGCTAGTCCCATCTATGGCTACACCTTC. V and J are TRBV19 and TRBJ1-2, with D tentatively TRBD1 (5 bases). This CDR3 contains 19 residues. V lost 9 bases and J lost 4, with 33 bases in between. Looked up from germline, CDR1 is LNHDA and CDR2 is SQIVND (reference sequence).

The sample holds a few counts of this clonotype. The chain employs TRBV6-5 and TRBJ2-2, with D perhaps given as TRBD1 or TRBD2 (7 bases each). This CDR3 has 17 residues. Germline V gene data show CDR1 as MNHEY and CDR2 as SVGAGI. The germline V and J ends were trimmed by 1 base and 0 bases, with 12 bases remaining between them. The CDR3 DNA sequence: TGTGCCAGCAGTTACTGGGGGGGACAGCCGAACACCGGGGAGCTGTTTTTT. This gives the protein CASSYWGGQPNTGELFF.